The following is a T cell receptor beta chain sequence with its context. Some clones are missing from TCRdb's copy, which holds only in-frame ones; the method was immunoSEQ multiplex PCR. The table includes approximately 260,000 clones, around 89% detected once. The data were taken from a study of blood T cell repertoires in COVID-19. Study background: PBMCs, B-cell-depleted T cells, or T cells were the source of the cDNA or gDNA that made up the material.

V was clipped by 0 bases and J by 7 bases; unmatched bases: 11. Germline lookup yields CDR1 LNHNV and CDR2 YYDKDF (reference sequence). The CDR3 is made up of 17 amino acids. The V and J genes are TRBV15 and TRBJ1-5; the match to TRBD1 covers 8 bases. Sequencing was performed on PBMCs or T cells enriched from blood (not recorded which). The origin of this receptor is a woman aged 40 to 50 with acute COVID-19. The CDR3 here is CATSREQGGGSRQPQHF. In DNA form, the CDR3 reads TGTGCCACCAGCAGAGAACAGGGGGGTGGATCGAGGCAGCCCCAGCATTTT.